This TCR beta chain was profiled in a study of T cells in Graves' hyperthyroidism and ophthalmopathy. Stable disease denoted Graves' hyperthyroidism without ophthalmopathy progression within 18 months. Exclusion criteria comprised uncontrolled infection, other autoimmune disease, pregnancy or lactation. Authors of the study amplified TCR beta CDR3 regions from RNA transcripts. During a first-round RT-PCR of the TCR CDR3, the HTBI primer set was used. TCRdb reprocessed the multiplex PCR reads via MiXCR and lists one record per CDR3 protein. The sample comprises around 420,000 distinct CDR3 sequences, around 16% of which are singletons, and around 7.7% rests with the top ten. This clonotype was found many times. The antigen is undetermined. Broader study findings: Among clonotypes expanded in thyroid above 0.001, most were also found in blood.

The sequenced sample was blood. The receptor was isolated from a young woman with Graves' hyperthyroidism.

The CDR3 reads CASSLRRVGGTEAFF. The CDR3 region has the DNA TGTGCCAGCAGTTTAAGGCGAGTGGGAGGCACTGAAGCTTTCTTT. This chain joins TRBV12-3 or TRBV12-4 and TRBJ1-1; D uncertain. Deletions cut 2 bases from V and 4 bases from J, with 14 bases between. CDR3 length equals 15 residues.